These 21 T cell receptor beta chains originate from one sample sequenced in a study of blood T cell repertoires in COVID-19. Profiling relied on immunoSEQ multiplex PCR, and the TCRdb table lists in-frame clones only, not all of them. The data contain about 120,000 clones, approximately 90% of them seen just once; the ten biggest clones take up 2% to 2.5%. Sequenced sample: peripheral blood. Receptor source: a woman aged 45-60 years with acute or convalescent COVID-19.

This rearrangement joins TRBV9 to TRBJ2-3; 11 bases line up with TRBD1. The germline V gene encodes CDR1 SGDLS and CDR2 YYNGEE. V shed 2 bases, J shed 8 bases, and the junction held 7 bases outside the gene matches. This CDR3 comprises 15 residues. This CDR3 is CASSVGQGVPGTQYF. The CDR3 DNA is TGTGCCAGCAGCGTGGGACAGGGGGTCCCGGGTACGCAGTATTTT.

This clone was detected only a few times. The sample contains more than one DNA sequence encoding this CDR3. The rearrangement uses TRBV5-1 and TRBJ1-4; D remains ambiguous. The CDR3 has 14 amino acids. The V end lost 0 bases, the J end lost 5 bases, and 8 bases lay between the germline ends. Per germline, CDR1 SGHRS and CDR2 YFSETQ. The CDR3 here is CASSLGRGNEKLFF. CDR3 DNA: TGCGCCAGCAGCTTGGGACGCGGGAATGAAAAACTGTTTTTT.

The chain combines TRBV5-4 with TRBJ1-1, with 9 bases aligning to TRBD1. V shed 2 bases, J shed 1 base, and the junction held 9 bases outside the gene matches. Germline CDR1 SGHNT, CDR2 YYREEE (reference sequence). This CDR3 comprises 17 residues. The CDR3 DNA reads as TGTGCCAGCAGCTTACCGGGACAGGGTCTAAGGAACACTGAAGCTTTCTTT. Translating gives CASSLPGQGLRNTEAFF.

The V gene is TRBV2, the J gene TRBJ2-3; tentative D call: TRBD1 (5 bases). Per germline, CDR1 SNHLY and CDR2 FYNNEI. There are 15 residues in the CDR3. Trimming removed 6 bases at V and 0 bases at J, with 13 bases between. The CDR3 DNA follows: TGTGCCAGCAGCCCACAGGCAACTAGCACAGATACGCAGTATTTT. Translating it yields CASSPQATSTDTQYF.

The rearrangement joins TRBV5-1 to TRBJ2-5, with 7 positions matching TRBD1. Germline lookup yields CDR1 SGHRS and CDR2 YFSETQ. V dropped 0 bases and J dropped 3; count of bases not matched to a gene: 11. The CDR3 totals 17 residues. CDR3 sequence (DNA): TGCGCCAGCAGCTTGGCCGACTCGACAGGGTTGGAAGAGACCCAGTACTTC. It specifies CASSLADSTGLEETQYF.

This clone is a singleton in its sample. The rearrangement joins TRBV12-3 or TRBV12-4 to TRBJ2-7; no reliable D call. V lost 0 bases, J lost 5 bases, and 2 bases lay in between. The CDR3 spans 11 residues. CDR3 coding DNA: TGTGCCAGCAGTTTAGCTAACGAGCAGTACTTC. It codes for CASSLANEQYF.

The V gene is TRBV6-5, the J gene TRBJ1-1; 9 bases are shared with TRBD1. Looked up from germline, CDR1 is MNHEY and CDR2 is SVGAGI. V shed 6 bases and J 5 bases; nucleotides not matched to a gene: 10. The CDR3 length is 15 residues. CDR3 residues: CASRPTGTGWTEAFF. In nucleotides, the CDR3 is TGTGCCAGCAGACCTACCGGGACAGGGTGGACTGAAGCTTTCTTT.

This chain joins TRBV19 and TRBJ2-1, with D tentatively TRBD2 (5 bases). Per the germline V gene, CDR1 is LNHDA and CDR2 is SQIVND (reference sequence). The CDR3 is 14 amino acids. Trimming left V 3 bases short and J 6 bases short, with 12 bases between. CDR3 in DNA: TGTGCCAGTAGTATCGTGGGAGTGATCAATGAGCAGTTCTTC. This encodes CASSIVGVINEQFF.

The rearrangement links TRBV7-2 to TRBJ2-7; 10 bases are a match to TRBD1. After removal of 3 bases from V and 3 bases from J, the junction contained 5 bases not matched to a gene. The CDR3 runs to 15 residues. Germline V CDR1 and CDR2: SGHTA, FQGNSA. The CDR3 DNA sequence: TGTGCCAGCAGCTTCCGACAGGGGGCCGGCTACGAGCAGTACTTC. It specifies CASSFRQGAGYEQYF.

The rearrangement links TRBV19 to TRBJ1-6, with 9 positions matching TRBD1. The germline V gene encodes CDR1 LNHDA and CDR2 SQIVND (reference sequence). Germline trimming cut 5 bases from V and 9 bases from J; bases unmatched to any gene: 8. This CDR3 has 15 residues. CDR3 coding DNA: TGTGCCAGTAGTCCAGGACAGGGGACCGGTTCACCCCTCCACTTT. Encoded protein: CASSPGQGTGSPLHF.

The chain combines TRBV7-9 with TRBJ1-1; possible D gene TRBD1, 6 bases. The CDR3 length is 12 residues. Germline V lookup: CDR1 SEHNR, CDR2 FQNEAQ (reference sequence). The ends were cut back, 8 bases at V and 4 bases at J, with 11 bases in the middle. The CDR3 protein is CASGQGRTEAFF. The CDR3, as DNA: TGTGCCAGCGGGCAGGGGCGCACTGAAGCTTTCTTT.

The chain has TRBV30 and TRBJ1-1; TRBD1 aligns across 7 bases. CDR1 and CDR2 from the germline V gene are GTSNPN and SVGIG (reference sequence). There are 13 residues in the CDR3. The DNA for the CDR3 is TGTGCATCCGCGGACAGGACGAACACTGAAGCTTTCTTT. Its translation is CASADRTNTEAFF.

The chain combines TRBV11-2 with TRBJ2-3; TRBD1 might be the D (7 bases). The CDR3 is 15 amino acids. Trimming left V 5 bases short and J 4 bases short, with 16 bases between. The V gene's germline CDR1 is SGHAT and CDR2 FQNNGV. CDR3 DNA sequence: TGTGCCAGCAGCCGTAGAACAGGGGAGGCAGATACGCAGTATTTT. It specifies CASSRRTGEADTQYF.

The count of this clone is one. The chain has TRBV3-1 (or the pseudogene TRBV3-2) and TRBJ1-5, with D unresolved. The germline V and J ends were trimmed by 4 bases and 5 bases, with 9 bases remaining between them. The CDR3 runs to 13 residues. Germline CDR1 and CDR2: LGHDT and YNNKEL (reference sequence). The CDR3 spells CASSRRVHQPQHF. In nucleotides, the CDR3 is TGTGCCAGCAGCCGGAGAGTTCATCAGCCCCAGCATTTT.

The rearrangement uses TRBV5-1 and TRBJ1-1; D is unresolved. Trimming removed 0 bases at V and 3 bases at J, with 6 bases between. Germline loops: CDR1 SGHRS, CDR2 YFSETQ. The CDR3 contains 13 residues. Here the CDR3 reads CASSLVHDTEAFF. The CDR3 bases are TGCGCCAGCAGCTTGGTACATGACACTGAAGCTTTCTTT. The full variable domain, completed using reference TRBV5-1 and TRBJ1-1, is KAGVTQTPRYLIKTRGQQVTLSCSPISGHRSVSWYQQTPGQGLQFLFEYFSETQRNKGNFPGRFSGRQFSNSRSEMNVSTLELGDSALYLCASSLVHDTEAFFGQGTRLTVV.

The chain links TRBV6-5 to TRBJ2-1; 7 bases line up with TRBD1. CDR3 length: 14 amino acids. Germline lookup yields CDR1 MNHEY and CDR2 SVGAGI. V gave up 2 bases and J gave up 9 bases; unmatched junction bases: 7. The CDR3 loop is CASSYLKGGSEQFF. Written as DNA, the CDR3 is TGTGCCAGCAGTTACCTAAAAGGGGGCAGTGAGCAGTTCTTC.

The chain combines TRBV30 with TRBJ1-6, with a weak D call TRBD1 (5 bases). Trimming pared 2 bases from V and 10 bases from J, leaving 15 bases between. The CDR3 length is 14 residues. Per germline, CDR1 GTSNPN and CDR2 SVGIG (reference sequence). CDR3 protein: CAWSSRGGKSPLHF. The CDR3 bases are TGTGCCTGGAGTTCCCGGGGGGGGAAATCACCCCTCCACTTT.

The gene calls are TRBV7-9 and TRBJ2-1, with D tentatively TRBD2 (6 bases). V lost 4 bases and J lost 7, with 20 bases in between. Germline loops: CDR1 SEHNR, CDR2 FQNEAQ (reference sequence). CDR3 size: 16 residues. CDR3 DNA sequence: TGTGCCAGCAGCTCTTTCGATACACGGAGGGGTAATGAGCAGTTCTTC. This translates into CASSSFDTRRGNEQFF.

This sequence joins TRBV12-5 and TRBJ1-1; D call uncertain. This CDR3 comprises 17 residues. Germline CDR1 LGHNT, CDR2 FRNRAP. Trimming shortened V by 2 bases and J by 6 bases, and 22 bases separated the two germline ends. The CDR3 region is CASGLSRWAPIPAEAFF. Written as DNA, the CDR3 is TGTGCTAGTGGTTTGTCTCGGTGGGCTCCTATACCGGCTGAAGCTTTCTTT.

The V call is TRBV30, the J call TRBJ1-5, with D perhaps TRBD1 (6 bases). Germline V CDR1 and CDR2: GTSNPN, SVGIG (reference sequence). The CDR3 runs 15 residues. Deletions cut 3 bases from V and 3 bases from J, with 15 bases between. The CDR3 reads CAWSAGQSVNQPQHF. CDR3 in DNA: TGTGCCTGGAGCGCCGGACAGAGCGTCAATCAGCCCCAGCATTTT.

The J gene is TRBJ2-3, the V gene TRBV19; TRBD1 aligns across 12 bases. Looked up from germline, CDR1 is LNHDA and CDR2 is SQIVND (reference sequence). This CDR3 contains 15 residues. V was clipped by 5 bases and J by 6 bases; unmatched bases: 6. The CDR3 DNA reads TGTGCCAGTAGTGCCCGGGACAGGGGGCAGGATACGCAGTATTTT. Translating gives CASSARDRGQDTQYF.